One sample yielded the 26 T cell receptor beta chains listed below, sequenced in a study of cytomegalovirus exposure and HLA in healthy donors. The PCR made use of 60 Vbeta and 13 Jbeta primers. Generated by immunoSEQ multiplex PCR, the TCRdb table keeps only in-frame clones and is missing some. This sample's table has about 110,000 clones. Sequencing was carried out using PBMCs. These receptors came from a man aged 18 to 30 in good health and CMV-seronegative.

J is TRBJ1-2 and V is TRBV4-1; D may be TRBD1 (6 bases). V was shortened by 1 base and J by 4 bases, with 10 bases between the two germline ends. Germline V CDR1 and CDR2: MGHRA, YSYEKL. The CDR3 spans 14 residues. Here the CDR3 reads CASSQVQDSYGYTF. Here the CDR3 DNA reads TGCGCCAGCAGCCAAGTACAGGACAGCTATGGCTACACCTTC.

The rearrangement joins TRBV28 to TRBJ2-7; the match to TRBD1 covers 7 bases. From germline, CDR1 is MDHEN and CDR2 SYDVKM. The CDR3 has 15 residues. V trimming: 7 bases; J trimming: 2 bases; junction bases outside the gene matches: 11. The CDR3 region has the DNA TGTGCCAGCAAGGGGGCAGGGATAGGGGCCTACGAGCAGTACTTC. Translating gives CASKGAGIGAYEQYF. The full variable domain, completed using reference TRBV28 and TRBJ2-7, is DVKVTQSSRYLVKRTGEKVFLECVQDMDHENMFWYRQDPGLGLRLIYFSYDVKMKEKGDIPEGYSVSREKKERFSLILESASTNQTSMYLCASKGAGIGAYEQYFGPGTRLTVT.

The chain has TRBV19 and TRBJ1-4, with D possibly matching TRBD1 (5 bases). Trimming shortened V by 6 bases and J by 0 bases, and 14 bases separated the two germline ends. The CDR3 sequence is 16 residues long. Germline-derived CDR1 and CDR2 are LNHDA and SQIVND (reference sequence). CDR3 sequence: CASRPTGVTTNEKLFF. The CDR3, as DNA: TGTGCCAGTAGGCCCACGGGGGTCACAACTAATGAAAAACTGTTTTTT.

This chain uses TRBV19 with TRBJ1-1; D ambiguous. The ends were cut back, 6 bases at V and 7 bases at J, with 21 bases in the middle. This CDR3 has 15 residues. Germline V gene data show CDR1 as LNHDA and CDR2 as SQIVND (reference sequence). CDR3: CASRPQVGRYGEAFF. The CDR3 DNA reads TGTGCCAGTAGGCCCCAGGTGGGGAGGTACGGTGAAGCTTTCTTT. Supplemented by reference TRBV19 and TRBJ1-1, the full variable domain reads DGGITQSPKYLFRKEGQNVTLSCEQNLNHDAMYWYRQDPGQGLRLIYYSQIVNDFQKGDIAEGYSVSREKKESFPLTVTSAQKNPTAFYLCASRPQVGRYGEAFFGQGTRLTVV.

V is TRBV27 and J is TRBJ2-1; possibly TRBD1 for D (6 bases). Trimming stripped 0 bases from V and 5 bases from J, with 8 bases between. From germline, CDR1 is MNHEY and CDR2 SMNVEV (reference sequence). The CDR3 is 14 residues long. The CDR3 region is CASSLSTGNNEQFF. DNA of the CDR3: TGTGCCAGCAGTTTATCGACAGGTAACAATGAGCAGTTCTTC.

The gene calls are TRBV7-2 and TRBJ2-7, with D hard to call. The CDR3 runs 15 residues. The V end lost 1 base, the J end lost 5 bases, and 15 bases lay between the germline ends. CDR1 is SGHTA and CDR2 is FQGNSA in the germline V gene. CDR3 protein: CASSLGATVFHEQYF. In DNA form, the CDR3 reads TGTGCCAGCAGCTTAGGGGCGACGGTGTTCCACGAGCAGTACTTC.

This chain links TRBV5-1 with TRBJ2-3; 9 bases are a match to TRBD1. Germline V gene sequence: CDR1 SGHRS, CDR2 YFSETQ. The CDR3 covers 15 residues. V was pared by 0 bases and J by 1 base, with 0 bases of the junction left unmatched. CDR3 residues: CASSLDRGRTDTQYF. The CDR3 DNA is TGCGCCAGCAGCTTGGACAGGGGGCGCACAGATACGCAGTATTTT.

The CDR3 nucleotides are TGTGCCAGCAACTCCGGATTGACAGTCTACGAGCAGTACTTC. This encodes CASNSGLTVYEQYF. This chain uses TRBV28 with TRBJ2-7; D is perhaps TRBD1 (5 bases). Germline loops: CDR1 MDHEN, CDR2 SYDVKM. Trimming took off 7 bases at V and 3 bases at J, with 16 bases between the two ends. The CDR3 length is 14 residues.

This rearrangement joins TRBV14 to TRBJ2-7, with TRBD2 matching 10 bases. With 4 bases clipped from V and 0 bases from J, the junction kept 6 bases outside the gene matches. The CDR3 spans 16 residues. CDR1 and CDR2 from the germline V gene are SGHDN and FVKESK. The CDR3 bases are TGTGCCAGCAGCCCGGCGGGACTAGCGATCTCCTACGAGCAGTACTTC. It translates to CASSPAGLAISYEQYF.

The V call is TRBV2, the J call TRBJ1-5; D uncertain. The germline CDR1 and CDR2 sequences are SNHLY and FYNNEI. The CDR3 consists of 14 residues. The germline V and J ends were trimmed by 9 bases and 1 base, with 13 bases remaining between them. The CDR3 reads CASSREKSNQPQHF. CDR3 DNA: TGTGCCAGTTCCCGGGAGAAAAGCAATCAGCCCCAGCATTTT. Full variable domain (outside the CDR3, taken from reference TRBV2 and TRBJ1-5): EPEVTQTPSHQVTQMGQEVILRCVPISNHLYFYWYRQILGQKVEFLVSFYNNEISEKSEIFDDQFSVERPDGSNFTLKIRSTKLEDSAMYFCASSREKSNQPQHFGDGTRLSIL.

About this clone itself: Sequence at one end of the junction differs from germline and may be a read error. This sample also contains other DNA sequences that code for the same CDR3. The chain is built from TRBV19 and TRBJ1-1; D perhaps matches TRBD1 (6 bases). CDR3 length equals 13 residues. The germline gives CDR1 LNHDA, CDR2 SQIVND (reference sequence). The CDR3 DNA sequence: TGTGCCAGTAGTATCCAGGGGAACACTGAAGCCTTCTTT. This encodes CASSIQGNTEAFF.

The chain couples TRBV5-1 to TRBJ2-7; tentative D call: TRBD2 (6 bases). Per germline, CDR1 SGHRS and CDR2 YFSETQ. V lost 0 bases and J 3 bases, leaving 10 bases between the germline ends. This CDR3 is built from 14 residues. In DNA form, the CDR3 reads TGCGCCAGCAGCTTGGGGTTGGACTACTACGAGCAGTACTTC. It specifies CASSLGLDYYEQYF.

This chain links TRBV7-9 with TRBJ1-4; 12 bases match TRBD1. The J segment lost 5 bases and the V segment lost 4 bases, leaving 8 bases of the junction unmatched. Germline V CDR1 and CDR2: SEHNR, FQNEAQ (reference sequence). This CDR3 spans 17 amino acids. The CDR3, as DNA: TGTGCCAGCAGCTCCGGGACAGGGGGCGTAATAAATGAAAAACTGTTTTTT. Amino acid sequence: CASSSGTGGVINEKLFF.

The V call is TRBV6-1, the J call TRBJ2-3, with D perhaps TRBD2 (5 bases). Germline V gives CDR1 MNHNS, CDR2 SASEGT. The CDR3 has 14 amino acids. With 8 bases removed from V and 2 bases from J, the gap between germline ends came to 14 bases. CDR3 in amino acids: CASRGARNTDTQYF. CDR3 DNA sequence: TGTGCCAGCCGGGGAGCCCGTAACACAGATACGCAGTATTTT.

This chain uses TRBV28 with TRBJ2-5, with unresolved D. The CDR3 spans 12 residues. In germline, CDR1 is MDHEN, CDR2 SYDVKM. V was cut by 2 bases and J by 8 bases, with 9 bases left in between. The CDR3 spells CASSLPFGTQYF. The CDR3 nucleotides are TGTGCCAGCAGTTTACCCTTCGGTACCCAGTACTTC. Together with reference TRBV28 and TRBJ2-5, the CDR3 gives the full variable domain: DVKVTQSSRYLVKRTGEKVFLECVQDMDHENMFWYRQDPGLGLRLIYFSYDVKMKEKGDIPEGYSVSREKKERFSLILESASTNQTSMYLCASSLPFGTQYFGPGTRLLVL.

The J gene is TRBJ2-5, the V gene TRBV5-1; D call uncertain. The germline CDR1 and CDR2 sequences are SGHRS and YFSETQ. The CDR3 contains 14 residues. With 3 bases removed from V and 2 bases from J, the gap between germline ends came to 11 bases. The CDR3 loop reads CASSSHEEQETQYF. CDR3 nucleotides: TGCGCCAGCAGCTCACACGAGGAACAAGAGACCCAGTACTTC.

The rearrangement links TRBV27 to TRBJ1-3; TRBD1 is a possible D gene (6 bases). Germline CDR1 reads MNHEY; CDR2 reads SMNVEV (reference sequence). The V end was cut by 0 bases, the J end by 4 bases, with 10 bases between. The CDR3 has 15 residues. CDR3 amino acids: CASSLSGAGGNTIYF. The DNA for the CDR3 is TGTGCCAGCAGTTTATCGGGGGCGGGCGGAAACACCATATATTTT.

The chain employs TRBV27 and TRBJ2-3, with a tentative D call TRBD1 (5 bases). This CDR3 contains 17 residues. The V gene's germline CDR1 is MNHEY and CDR2 SMNVEV (reference sequence). Trimming removed 3 bases from V and 1 base from J, with 17 bases in between. The CDR3, as DNA: TGTGCCAGCAGTTTCAGGGTTACTTCCCCCGGCACAGATACGCAGTATTTT. Residues: CASSFRVTSPGTDTQYF.

The chain has TRBV7-2 and TRBJ1-2; D unresolved. In germline, CDR1 is SGHTA, CDR2 FQGNSA. The ends were cut back, 1 base at V and 8 bases at J, with 11 bases in the middle. The CDR3 consists of 13 residues. DNA for the CDR3: TGTGCCAGCAGCTTAGACGGAAGGGAGGGCTACACCTTC. Translating gives CASSLDGREGYTF.

The chain couples TRBV27 to TRBJ2-7; TRBD2 might be the D (6 bases). The germline gives CDR1 MNHEY, CDR2 SMNVEV (reference sequence). V was cut by 5 bases and J by 3 bases, with 14 bases left in between. There are 14 residues in the CDR3. The CDR3 region is CASSTGGGYYEQYF. CDR3 nucleotides: TGTGCCAGCAGTACTGGTGGGGGGTACTACGAGCAGTACTTC.

The rearrangement joins TRBV19 to TRBJ1-1; D not resolved. The length of the CDR3 is 14 residues. The germline V gene has CDR1 LNHDA and CDR2 SQIVND (reference sequence). With 0 bases removed from V and 4 bases from J, the gap between germline ends came to 9 bases. DNA for the CDR3: TGTGCCAGTAGTATAGATCTGAGGAGCACTGAAGCTTTCTTT. Translated, it gives CASSIDLRSTEAFF.

V usage is TRBV19 and J usage is TRBJ1-4, with D perhaps TRBD1 (6 bases). The CDR3 is made up of 18 amino acids. The germline V and J ends were trimmed by 0 bases and 1 base, with 15 bases remaining between them. Germline V gives CDR1 LNHDA, CDR2 SQIVND (reference sequence). CDR3 loop: CASSIDPWLQGTNEKLFF. In nucleotides, the CDR3 is TGTGCCAGTAGTATAGATCCCTGGTTACAGGGAACTAATGAAAAACTGTTTTTT.

The chain recombines TRBV19 with TRBJ1-1; D not resolved. This CDR3 has 14 amino acids. V lost 4 bases and J lost 1, with 10 bases in between. The germline V gene has CDR1 LNHDA and CDR2 SQIVND (reference sequence). CDR3 amino acids: CASSTLQKNTEAFF. As DNA, the CDR3 is TGTGCCAGTAGTACTTTACAGAAGAACACTGAAGCTTTCTTT. Filled out from reference TRBV19 and TRBJ1-1, the complete variable domain reads DGGITQSPKYLFRKEGQNVTLSCEQNLNHDAMYWYRQDPGQGLRLIYYSQIVNDFQKGDIAEGYSVSREKKESFPLTVTSAQKNPTAFYLCASSTLQKNTEAFFGQGTRLTVV.

The CDR3 DNA follows: TGCACCAGCAGCCAAGAAGGTCAGGGGGGAAAATACGAGCAGTACTTC. It is translated as CTSSQEGQGGKYEQYF. This chain connects TRBV1 to TRBJ2-7; the D call TRBD1 from the table was never checked on the DNA. TRBV1 is annotated as a pseudogene. The CDR3 extends over 16 amino acids.

A word on this clone: A read error may account for a junction end that differs from germline. The genes are TRBV15 and TRBJ2-7, with 7 bases fitting TRBD1. The CDR3 consists of 15 residues. Germline V CDR1 and CDR2: LNHNV, YYDKDF (reference sequence). The CDR3 DNA is TGTGCCACCGGCAGAGCGGCAGGGGGTTGGTACGAGCAGTACTTC. It yields the protein CATGRAAGGWYEQYF. Variable domain in full (rest from reference TRBV15 and TRBJ2-7): DAMVIQNPRYQVTQFGKPVTLSCSQTLNHNVMYWYQQKSSQAPKLLFHYYDKDFNNEADTPDNFQSRRPNTSFCFLDIRSPGLGDTAMYLCATGRAAGGWYEQYFGPGTRLTVT.

This rearrangement joins TRBV14 to TRBJ2-7; no clear D gene. The germline CDR1 and CDR2 sequences are SGHDN and FVKESK. This CDR3 is 13 amino acids long. V was trimmed by 1 base and J by 4 bases, leaving 8 bases between them. CDR3 loop: CASSQAWQYEQYF. As DNA, the CDR3 is TGTGCCAGCAGCCAAGCTTGGCAATACGAGCAGTACTTC.